These 18 T cell receptor beta chains originate from one sample sequenced in a study of OX40 agonist ivuxolimab in advanced cancers. The method was immunoSEQ multiplex PCR; TCRdb's version includes in-frame clones alone and lacks a portion of them. Altogether approximately 84,000 clones are present, roughly 92% being singletons, with the ten largest covering about 2.6%. This specimen consisted of CD4+ or CD8+ T cells sorted from blood, obtained in a trial of the OX40 agonist ivuxolimab. Receptors were obtained from an adult with an advanced solid tumor such as melanoma, head and neck, liver or kidney cancer.

This chain joins TRBV7-9 and TRBJ1-4, with D perhaps TRBD1 (6 bases). The CDR3 sequence is 14 residues long. Germline V lookup: CDR1 SEHNR, CDR2 FQNEAQ (reference sequence). V was clipped by 3 bases and J by 7 bases, with 12 bases between them. The CDR3, as DNA: TGTGCCAGCAGCTTTCCAGGGGAACGTGAAAAACTGTTTTTT. Its translation: CASSFPGEREKLFF.

The chain links TRBV9 to TRBJ2-3; 10 nucleotides match TRBD2. The CDR3 has 16 amino acids. V shed 4 bases and J 2 bases; nucleotides not matched to a gene: 7. The V gene's germline CDR1 is SGDLS and CDR2 YYNGEE. The CDR3 DNA follows: TGTGCCAGCAGCCCAGGACTAGCGGAGATCACAGATACGCAGTATTTT. It is translated as CASSPGLAEITDTQYF. The full variable domain, in which reference TRBV9 and TRBJ2-3 provide the parts outside the CDR3, is DSGVTQTPKHLITATGQRVTLRCSPRSGDLSVYWYQQSLDQGLQFLIQYYNGEERAKGNILERFSAQQFPDLHSELNLSSLELGDSALYFCASSPGLAEITDTQYFGPGTRLTVL.

V usage is TRBV4-1 and J usage is TRBJ1-1; D is undetermined. Between the trimmed V and J ends, which lost 5 bases and 5 bases, there was a span of 9 bases. The CDR3 has 12 residues. The germline V gene has CDR1 MGHRA and CDR2 YSYEKL. The CDR3 coding sequence is TGCGCCAGCAGCAACGGGAAGACTGAAGCTTTCTTT. It is translated as CASSNGKTEAFF.

This rearrangement joins TRBV5-1 to TRBJ1-1; weak D call: TRBD1 (5 bases). CDR1 and CDR2 (germline): SGHRS, YFSETQ. V was trimmed by 1 base and J by 3 bases, leaving 16 bases between them. This CDR3 is built from 16 residues. CDR3 region: CASSLTPQGGDTEAFF. CDR3 in DNA: TGCGCCAGCAGCTTGACCCCCCAGGGCGGAGACACTGAAGCTTTCTTT.

With respect to this clone: The same CDR3 also results from other DNA sequences found in this sample. V gene TRBV19 combines with J gene TRBJ1-1; a possible D gene is TRBD1 (5 bases). Germline V gene sequence: CDR1 LNHDA, CDR2 SQIVND (reference sequence). V was clipped by 1 base and J by 1 base, with 7 bases between them. The CDR3 has 14 amino acids. DNA for the CDR3: TGTGCCAGTAGTATAGTGGGGGGGAACACTGAAGCTTTCTTT. Its translation: CASSIVGGNTEAFF. Full variable domain (remainder filled in from reference TRBV19 and TRBJ1-1): DGGITQSPKYLFRKEGQNVTLSCEQNLNHDAMYWYRQDPGQGLRLIYYSQIVNDFQKGDIAEGYSVSREKKESFPLTVTSAQKNPTAFYLCASSIVGGNTEAFFGQGTRLTVV.

The rearrangement links TRBV28 to TRBJ1-2; D uncertain. The CDR3 contains 14 residues. Between the trimmed V and J ends, which lost 5 bases and 3 bases, there was a span of 13 bases. Germline V gives CDR1 MDHEN, CDR2 SYDVKM. The CDR3 nucleotides are TGTGCCAGCAGTCCGGGCCCTAGGCACTATGGCTACACCTTC. This translates into CASSPGPRHYGYTF.

The chain combines TRBV7-8 with TRBJ2-1; a weak D match, TRBD1 (5 bases). The V end was cut by 4 bases, the J end by 4 bases, with 8 bases between. CDR3 length equals 13 residues. Looked up from germline, CDR1 is SGHVS and CDR2 is FQNEAQ. This CDR3 is CASSSHRYNEQFF. The DNA for the CDR3 is TGTGCCAGCAGCTCACACAGGTACAATGAGCAGTTCTTC.

The gene calls are TRBV10-2 and TRBJ2-5, with 7 nucleotides matching TRBD1. This CDR3 comprises 17 residues. J gave up 1 base and V 2 bases, and 10 bases lay outside the gene matches. Germline V gene lookup returns CDR1 WSHSY and CDR2 SAAADI. CDR3 sequence: CASSERRGRRPQETQYF. The CDR3 DNA reads TGCGCCAGCAGTGAGCGAAGGGGGCGCCGTCCCCAAGAGACCCAGTACTTC.

The chain employs TRBV7-8 and TRBJ1-4; maybe TRBD1 (5 bases). The germline V gene has CDR1 SGHVS and CDR2 FQNEAQ. V was pared by 5 bases and J by 7 bases, with 17 bases between. The CDR3 spans 15 residues. CDR3 bases: TGTGCCAGCAGCCCTGGGGGTCGGGCGGCTGAAAAACTGTTTTTT. It encodes CASSPGGRAAEKLFF.

The chain combines TRBV9 with TRBJ2-1; 12 nucleotides match TRBD2. The CDR3 extends over 20 amino acids. Losses at the gene ends were 0 bases for V and 0 bases for J; bases not matched to a gene: 10. Per germline, CDR1 SGDLS and CDR2 YYNGEE. The CDR3 spells CASSVDPLAGGKSSYNEQFF. The CDR3 DNA follows: TGTGCCAGCAGCGTAGACCCCCTAGCGGGGGGGAAGAGCTCCTACAATGAGCAGTTCTTC.

The genes are TRBV27 and TRBJ2-1; D unresolved. V gave up 1 base and J gave up 6 bases, with 13 bases separating them. Germline V gene lookup returns CDR1 MNHEY and CDR2 SMNVEV (reference sequence). The length of the CDR3 is 15 residues. Here the CDR3 reads CASSLYRAASNEQFF. The CDR3 DNA reads TGTGCCAGCAGTTTATATCGGGCGGCTAGCAATGAGCAGTTCTTC.

The V and J genes are TRBV7-2 and TRBJ2-7; D unresolved. Germline V CDR1 and CDR2: SGHTA, FQGNSA. The ends were cut back, 5 bases at V and 4 bases at J, with 9 bases in the middle. The CDR3 extends over 12 amino acids. The CDR3 spells CASSLPGYEQYF. The CDR3, as DNA: TGTGCCAGCAGCCTTCCCGGTTACGAGCAGTACTTC.

There are a few counts of this clone. The gene calls are TRBV5-1 and TRBJ1-2; perhaps TRBD1 as D (6 bases). Trimming left V 0 bases short and J 4 bases short, with 13 bases between. CDR3 length: 15 residues. Germline V gene data show CDR1 as SGHRS and CDR2 as YFSETQ. The CDR3 protein is CASSLEQGDPYGYTF. DNA of the CDR3: TGCGCCAGCAGCTTGGAACAGGGTGATCCCTATGGCTACACCTTC.

The chain links TRBV27 to TRBJ2-2; D is ambiguous. The germline V gene encodes CDR1 MNHEY and CDR2 SMNVEV (reference sequence). V lost 2 bases to trimming and J lost 9 bases, with 13 bases between them. This CDR3 has 14 amino acids. The CDR3 DNA follows: TGTGCCAGCAGTTTAGTGAGCGCATCTAGGGAGCTGTTTTTT. This encodes CASSLVSASRELFF.

The chain has TRBV28 and TRBJ1-2, with D possibly matching TRBD1 (5 bases). Trimming stripped 5 bases from V and 4 bases from J, with 17 bases between. The CDR3 has 15 amino acids. Germline CDR1 reads MDHEN; CDR2 reads SYDVKM. CDR3 amino acids: CASSIRLRGPYGYTF. The CDR3 bases are TGTGCCAGCAGTATAAGGTTGCGGGGCCCCTATGGCTACACCTTC.

The gene calls are TRBV2 and TRBJ1-1; a weak D match, TRBD1 (6 bases). Germline V gene sequence: CDR1 SNHLY, CDR2 FYNNEI. V gave up 7 bases and J gave up 5 bases, with 23 bases separating them. The CDR3 is made up of 16 amino acids. The CDR3 DNA reads TGTGCCAGCAATACTGGCCACCCAACAGGGAGGACTGAAGCTTTCTTT. It encodes CASNTGHPTGRTEAFF.

V usage is TRBV5-5 and J usage is TRBJ2-3, with TRBD2 identical over 11 bases. Germline loops: CDR1 SGHKS, CDR2 YYEKEE (reference sequence). This CDR3 contains 17 residues. The J segment lost 9 bases and the V segment lost 0 bases, leaving 12 bases of the junction unmatched. The CDR3 reads CASSLAQKVGTSGTQYF. In DNA, the CDR3 is TGTGCCAGCAGCTTGGCCCAGAAAGTCGGGACTAGCGGAACGCAGTATTTT.

CDR3: CACPQMQDSYYGYTF. The CDR3, as DNA: TGTGCCTGCCCGCAGATGCAGGACTCTTACTATGGCTACACCTTC. V usage is TRBV30 and J usage is TRBJ1-2; D is uncertain. Trimming stripped 6 bases from V and 3 bases from J, with 20 bases between. This CDR3 contains 15 residues. The germline gives CDR1 GTSNPN, CDR2 SVGIG (reference sequence).